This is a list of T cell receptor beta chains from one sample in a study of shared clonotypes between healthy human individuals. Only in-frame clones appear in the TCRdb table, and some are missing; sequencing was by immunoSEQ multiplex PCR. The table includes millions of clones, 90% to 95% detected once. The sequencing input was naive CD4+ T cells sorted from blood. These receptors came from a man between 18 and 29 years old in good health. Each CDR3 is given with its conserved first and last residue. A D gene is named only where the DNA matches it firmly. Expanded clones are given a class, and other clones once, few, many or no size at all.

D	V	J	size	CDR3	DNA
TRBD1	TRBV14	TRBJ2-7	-	CASRDRGQIEQYF	TGTGCCAGCCGGGACAGGGGGCAGATCGAGCAGTACTTC
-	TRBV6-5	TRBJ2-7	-	CASSYDPNPYEQYF	TGTGCCAGCAGTTACGATCCCAACCCCTACGAGCAGTACTTC
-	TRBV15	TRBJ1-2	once	CATSVLAGKTYGYTF	TGTGCCACCAGCGTCTTAGCTGGAAAGACCTATGGCTACACCTTC
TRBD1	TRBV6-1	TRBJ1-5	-	CASANGQGNNQPQHF	TGTGCCAGCGCCAACGGACAGGGAAATAATCAGCCCCAGCATTTT
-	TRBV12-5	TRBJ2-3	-	CASGQGTISTDTQYF	TGTGCTAGTGGTCAAGGGACGATCAGCACAGATACGCAGTATTTT
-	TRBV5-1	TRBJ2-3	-	CASSPPNTDTQYF	TGCGCCAGCAGCCCCCCAAACACAGATACGCAGTATTTT
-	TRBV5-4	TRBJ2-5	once	CATRREQETQYF	TGTGCCACCCGCCGGGAACAAGAGACCCAGTACTTC
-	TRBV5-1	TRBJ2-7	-	CASTRDGPYEQYF	TGCGCCAGCACACGGGACGGCCCCTACGAGCAGTACTTC
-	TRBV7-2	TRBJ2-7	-	CASSLASYGGGGEQYF	TGTGCCAGCAGCTTAGCGTCTTACGGAGGAGGTGGCGAGCAGTACTTC
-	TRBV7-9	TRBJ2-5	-	CASSFGLSRDLRAQYF	TGTGCCAGCAGCTTCGGGTTATCCCGGGACCTACGGGCCCAGTACTTC
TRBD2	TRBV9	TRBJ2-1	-	CASSAAGASYNEQFF	TGTGCCAGCAGTGCAGCGGGGGCCTCCTACAATGAGCAGTTCTTC
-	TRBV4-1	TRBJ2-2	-	CASSQGEGVNTGELFF	TGCGCCAGCAGCCAAGGAGAGGGGGTCAACACCGGGGAGCTGTTTTTT
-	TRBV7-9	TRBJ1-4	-	CASSATATNEKLFF	TGTGCCAGCAGCGCCACCGCAACTAATGAAAAACTGTTTTTT
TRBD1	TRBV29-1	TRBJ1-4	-	CSGKQGAGEKLFF	TGCAGCGGAAAACAGGGGGCCGGGGAAAAACTGTTTTTT
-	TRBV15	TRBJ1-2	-	CATSRKQGSVANGYTF	TGTGCCACCAGCAGAAAACAGGGATCCGTGGCTAATGGCTACACCTTC
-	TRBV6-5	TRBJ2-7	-	CASSERGAQYF	TGTGCCAGCAGTGAAAGGGGGGCGCAGTACTTC
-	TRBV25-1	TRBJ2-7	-	CASSEIGTYEQYF	TGTGCCAGCAGTGAAATAGGGACCTACGAGCAGTACTTC
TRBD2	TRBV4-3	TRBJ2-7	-	CASSQEIASGTYEQYF	TGCGCCAGCAGCCAAGAAATAGCCAGCGGGACGTACGAGCAGTACTTC
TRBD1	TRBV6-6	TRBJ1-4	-	CASSYVGQQLFF	TGTGCCAGCAGTTACGTGGGACAGCAACTGTTTTTT
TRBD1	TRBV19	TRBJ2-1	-	CATTKGASSSSGPISYNEQFF	TGTGCCACTACGAAGGGGGCAAGTAGTTCCTCGGGACCTATCTCCTACAATGAGCAGTTCTTC
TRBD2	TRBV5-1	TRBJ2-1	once	CASSGGTSGLPNEQFF	TGCGCCAGCAGCGGGGGGACTAGCGGGCTCCCTAATGAGCAGTTCTTC
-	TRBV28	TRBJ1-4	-	CASSTQGGGNEKLFF	TGTGCCAGCAGTACACAGGGAGGAGGTAATGAAAAACTGTTTTTT
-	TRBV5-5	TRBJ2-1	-	CASSLEAGTRNLFF	TGTGCCAGCAGCTTGGAGGCAGGGACAAGGAATCTGTTCTTC
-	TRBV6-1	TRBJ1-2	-	CASMSLGGYGYTF	TGTGCCAGCATGAGTCTGGGGGGGTATGGCTACACCTTC
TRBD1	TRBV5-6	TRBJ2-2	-	CASSLVYYRGGTGELFF	TGTGCCAGCAGCTTGGTATACTACAGGGGTGGCACCGGGGAGCTGTTTTTT
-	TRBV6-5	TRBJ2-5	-	CASSYSVKGPQETQYF	TGTGCCAGCAGTTACAGTGTCAAGGGCCCCCAAGAGACCCAGTACTTC
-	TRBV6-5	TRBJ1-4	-	CASSYNLPGKLFF	TGTGCCAGCAGTTACAATCTCCCGGGGAAACTGTTTTTT
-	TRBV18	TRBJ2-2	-	CASSPSTPQGFGELFF	TGTGCCAGCTCACCTTCTACACCCCAGGGGTTCGGGGAGCTGTTTTTT
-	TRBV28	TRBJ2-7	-	CASSLSTGSSYEQYF	TGTGCCAGCAGTTTATCCACCGGGTCTTCTTACGAGCAGTACTTC
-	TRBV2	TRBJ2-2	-	CASSGGRRDGGELFF	TGTGCCAGCAGTGGTGGACGCCGCGATGGCGGGGAGCTGTTTTTT
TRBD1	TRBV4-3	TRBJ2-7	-	CASSPDRGPWEQYF	TGCGCCAGCAGCCCAGACAGGGGGCCTTGGGAGCAGTACTTC
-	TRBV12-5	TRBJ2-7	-	CASGQLDEQYF	TGTGCTAGTGGCCAACTGGACGAGCAGTACTTC
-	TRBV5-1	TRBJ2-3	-	CASSSGSSRDTQYF	TGCGCCAGCAGCTCGGGCTCCTCCAGGGATACGCAGTATTTT
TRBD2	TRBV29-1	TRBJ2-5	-	CSVERGGTGSRETQYF	TGCAGCGTTGAACGGGGGGGGACCGGGAGTAGAGAGACCCAGTACTTC
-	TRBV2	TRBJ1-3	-	CASSEQGGNTIYF	TGTGCCAGCAGTGAACAGGGAGGGAACACCATATATTTT
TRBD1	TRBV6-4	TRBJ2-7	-	CASSDSPTGQGPGRGSYEQYF	TGTGCCAGCAGTGACTCCCCGACCGGACAGGGCCCCGGTCGAGGCTCCTACGAGCAGTACTTC
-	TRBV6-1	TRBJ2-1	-	CASSDNIGRYTYNEQFF	TGTGCCAGCAGTGATAACATCGGGAGATACACCTACAATGAGCAGTTCTTC
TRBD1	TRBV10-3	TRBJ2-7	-	CAISEMTGDSLYEQYF	TGTGCCATCAGTGAGATGACAGGGGACTCCCTCTACGAGCAGTACTTC
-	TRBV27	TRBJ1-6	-	CASSSRQNYNSPLHF	TGTGCCAGCAGTTCCCGACAGAACTATAATTCACCCCTCCACTTT
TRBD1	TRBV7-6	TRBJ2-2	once	CASSFYGQGNTGELFF	TGTGCCAGCAGCTTTTATGGACAGGGGAACACCGGGGAGCTGTTTTTT
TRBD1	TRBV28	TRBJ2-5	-	CASSLRTGGKETQYF	TGTGCCAGCAGTTTACGGACAGGGGGCAAAGAGACCCAGTACTTC
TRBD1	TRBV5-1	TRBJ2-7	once	CASSLAPGQGYEQYF	TGCGCCAGCAGCTTGGCGCCGGGACAGGGCTACGAGCAGTACTTC
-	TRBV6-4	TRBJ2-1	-	CASSDDPQHEQFF	TGTGCCAGCAGTGACGACCCTCAGCATGAGCAGTTCTTC
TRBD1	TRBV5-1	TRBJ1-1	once	CASSQNDRGTEAFF	TGCGCCAGCAGCCAAAATGACAGGGGGACTGAAGCTTTCTTT
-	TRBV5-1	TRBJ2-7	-	CASSGGMKASTYEQYF	TGCGCCAGCAGTGGCGGGATGAAGGCCTCCACCTACGAGCAGTACTTC
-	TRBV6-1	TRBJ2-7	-	CASSVMDGAPGEQYF	TGTGCCAGCAGTGTAATGGACGGAGCCCCAGGCGAGCAGTACTTC
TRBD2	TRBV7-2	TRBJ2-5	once	CASSLVAGGGETQYF	TGTGCCAGCAGCTTAGTAGCGGGAGGAGGGGAGACCCAGTACTTC
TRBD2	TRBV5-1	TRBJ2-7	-	CATSPGSGRYEQYF	TGCGCCACCTCGCCGGGTAGCGGGAGATACGAGCAGTACTTC
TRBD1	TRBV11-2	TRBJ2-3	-	CASSLVGQGISDTQYF	TGTGCCAGCAGCTTAGTGGGACAGGGTATTTCAGATACGCAGTATTTT
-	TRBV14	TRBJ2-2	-	CASSQGPGELFF	TGTGCCAGCAGCCAAGGTCCCGGGGAGCTGTTTTTT